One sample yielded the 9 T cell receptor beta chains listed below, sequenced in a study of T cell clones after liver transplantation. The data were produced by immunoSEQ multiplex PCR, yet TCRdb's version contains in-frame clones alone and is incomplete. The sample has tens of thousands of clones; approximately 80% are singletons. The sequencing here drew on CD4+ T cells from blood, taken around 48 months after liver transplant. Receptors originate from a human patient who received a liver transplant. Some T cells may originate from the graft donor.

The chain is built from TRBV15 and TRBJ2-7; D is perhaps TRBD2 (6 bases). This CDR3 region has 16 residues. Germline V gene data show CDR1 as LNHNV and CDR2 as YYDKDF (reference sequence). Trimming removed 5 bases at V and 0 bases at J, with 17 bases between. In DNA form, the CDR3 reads TGTGCCACCAGCCGAGGCGGGGTGGGTGCCTCCTACGAGCAGTACTTC. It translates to CATSRGGVGASYEQYF.

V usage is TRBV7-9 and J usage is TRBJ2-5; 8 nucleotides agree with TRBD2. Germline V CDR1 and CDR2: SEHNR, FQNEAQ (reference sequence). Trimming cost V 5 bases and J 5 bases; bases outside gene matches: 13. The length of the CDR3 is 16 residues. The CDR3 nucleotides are TGTGCCAGCAGCGGACGAGAGCGGGAGTGGGGGGAGACCCAGTACTTC. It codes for CASSGREREWGETQYF.

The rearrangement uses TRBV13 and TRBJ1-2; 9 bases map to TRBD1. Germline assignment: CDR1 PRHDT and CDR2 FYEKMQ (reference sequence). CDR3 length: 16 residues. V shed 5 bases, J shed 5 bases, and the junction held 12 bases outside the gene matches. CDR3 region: CASSRYPRDREYGYTF. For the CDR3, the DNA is TGTGCCAGCAGCCGATACCCCCGGGACAGGGAGTATGGCTACACCTTC.

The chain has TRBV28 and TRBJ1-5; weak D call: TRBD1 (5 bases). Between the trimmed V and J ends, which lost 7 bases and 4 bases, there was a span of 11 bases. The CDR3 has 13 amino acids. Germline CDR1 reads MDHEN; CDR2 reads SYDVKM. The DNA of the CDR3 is TGTGCCAGCAAGGGGATTAGAAATCAGCCCCAGCATTTT. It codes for CASKGIRNQPQHF. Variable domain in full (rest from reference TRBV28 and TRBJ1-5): DVKVTQSSRYLVKRTGEKVFLECVQDMDHENMFWYRQDPGLGLRLIYFSYDVKMKEKGDIPEGYSVSREKKERFSLILESASTNQTSMYLCASKGIRNQPQHFGDGTRLSIL.

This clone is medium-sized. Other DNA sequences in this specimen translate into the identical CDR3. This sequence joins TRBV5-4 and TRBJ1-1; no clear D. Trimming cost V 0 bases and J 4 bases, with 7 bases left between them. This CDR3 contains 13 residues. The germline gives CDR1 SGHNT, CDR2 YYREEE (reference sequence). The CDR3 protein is CASSLGGGTEAFF. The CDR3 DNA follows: TGTGCCAGCAGCTTGGGTGGCGGCACTGAAGCTTTCTTT. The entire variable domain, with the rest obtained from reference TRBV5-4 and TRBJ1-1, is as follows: ETGVTQSPTHLIKTRGQQVTLRCSSQSGHNTVSWYQQALGQGPQFIFQYYREEENGRGNFPPRFSGLQFPNYSSELNVNALELDDSALYLCASSLGGGTEAFFGQGTRLTVV.

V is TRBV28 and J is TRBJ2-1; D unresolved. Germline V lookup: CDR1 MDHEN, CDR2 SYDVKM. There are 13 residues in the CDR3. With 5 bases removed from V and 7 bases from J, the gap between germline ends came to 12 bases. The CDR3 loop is CASSVDPRNEQFF. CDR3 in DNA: TGTGCCAGCAGTGTAGATCCCCGGAATGAGCAGTTCTTC.

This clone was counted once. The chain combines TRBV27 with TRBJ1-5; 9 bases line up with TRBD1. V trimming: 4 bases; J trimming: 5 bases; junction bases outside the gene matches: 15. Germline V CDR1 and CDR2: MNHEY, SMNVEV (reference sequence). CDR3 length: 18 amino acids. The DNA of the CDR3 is TGTGCCAGCAGTTCCCGTCCCGGGACAGGGCCAAGAGATCAGCCCCAGCATTTT. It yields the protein CASSSRPGTGPRDQPQHF.

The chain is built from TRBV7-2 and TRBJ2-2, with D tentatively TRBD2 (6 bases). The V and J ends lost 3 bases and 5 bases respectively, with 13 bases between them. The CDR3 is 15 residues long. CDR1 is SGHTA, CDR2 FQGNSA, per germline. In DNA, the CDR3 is TGTGCCAGCAGCTTTGACACACGGGGGACCGGGGAGCTGTTTTTT. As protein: CASSFDTRGTGELFF.

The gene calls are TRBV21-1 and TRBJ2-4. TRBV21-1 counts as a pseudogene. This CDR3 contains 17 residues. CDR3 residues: CASRIDLATARKNIQYF. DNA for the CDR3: TGTGCCAGCAGGATTGATTTAGCTACAGCAAGAAAAAACATTCAGTACTTC.